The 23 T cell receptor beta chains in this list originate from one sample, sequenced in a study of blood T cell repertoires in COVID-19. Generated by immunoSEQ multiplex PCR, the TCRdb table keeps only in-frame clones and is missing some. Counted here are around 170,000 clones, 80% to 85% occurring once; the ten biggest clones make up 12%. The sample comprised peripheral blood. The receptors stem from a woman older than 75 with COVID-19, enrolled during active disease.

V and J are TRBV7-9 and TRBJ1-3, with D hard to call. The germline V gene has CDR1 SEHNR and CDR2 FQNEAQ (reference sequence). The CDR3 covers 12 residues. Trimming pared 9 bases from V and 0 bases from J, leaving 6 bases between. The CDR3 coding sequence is TGTGCCAGTGGCGGCTCTGGAAACACCATATATTTT. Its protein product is CASGGSGNTIYF.

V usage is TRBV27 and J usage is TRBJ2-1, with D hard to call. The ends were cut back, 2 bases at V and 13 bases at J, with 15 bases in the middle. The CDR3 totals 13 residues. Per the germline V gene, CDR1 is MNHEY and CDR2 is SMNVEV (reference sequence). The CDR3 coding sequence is TGTGCCAGCAGTTTAACGCCGATCTGGCCACAGTTCTTC. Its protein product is CASSLTPIWPQFF.

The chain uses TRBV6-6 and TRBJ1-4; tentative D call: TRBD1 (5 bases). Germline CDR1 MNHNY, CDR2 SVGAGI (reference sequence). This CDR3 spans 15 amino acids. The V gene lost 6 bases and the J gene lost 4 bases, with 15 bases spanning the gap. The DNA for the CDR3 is TGTGCCAGCAGGTCCAAGGCAGGGCGTAATGAAAAACTGTTTTTT. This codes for CASRSKAGRNEKLFF.

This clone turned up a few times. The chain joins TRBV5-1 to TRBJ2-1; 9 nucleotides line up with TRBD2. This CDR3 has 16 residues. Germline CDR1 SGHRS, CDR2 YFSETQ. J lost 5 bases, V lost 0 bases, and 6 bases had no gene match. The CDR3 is CASSLAPSGVDNEQFF. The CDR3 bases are TGCGCCAGCAGCTTGGCTCCTAGCGGGGTCGACAATGAGCAGTTCTTC.

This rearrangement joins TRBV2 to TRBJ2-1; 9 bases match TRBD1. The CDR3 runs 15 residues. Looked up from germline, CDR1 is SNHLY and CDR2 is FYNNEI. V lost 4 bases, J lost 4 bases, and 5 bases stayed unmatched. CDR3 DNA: TGTGCCAGCAGTGTTACAGGGGGCGAATACAATGAGCAGTTCTTC. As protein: CASSVTGGEYNEQFF.

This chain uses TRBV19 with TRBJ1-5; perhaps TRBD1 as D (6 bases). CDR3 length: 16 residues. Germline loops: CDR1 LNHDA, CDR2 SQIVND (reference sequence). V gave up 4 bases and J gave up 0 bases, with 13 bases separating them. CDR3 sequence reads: CASSNDRRYSNQPQHF. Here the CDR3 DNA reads TGTGCCAGTAGTAACGACAGGCGATATAGCAATCAGCCCCAGCATTTT. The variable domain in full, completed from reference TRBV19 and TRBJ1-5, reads DGGITQSPKYLFRKEGQNVTLSCEQNLNHDAMYWYRQDPGQGLRLIYYSQIVNDFQKGDIAEGYSVSREKKESFPLTVTSAQKNPTAFYLCASSNDRRYSNQPQHFGDGTRLSIL.

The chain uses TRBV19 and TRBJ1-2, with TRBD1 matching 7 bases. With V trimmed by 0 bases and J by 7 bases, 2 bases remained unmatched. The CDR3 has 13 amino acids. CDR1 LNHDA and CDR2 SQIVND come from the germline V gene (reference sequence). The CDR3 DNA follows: TGTGCCAGTAGTATAGAAGGGGGCGGTGGCTACACCTTC. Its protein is CASSIEGGGGYTF.

The DNA of the CDR3 is TGTGCCAGCAGCGGGCCGGACAGGGACCGCTCTGGGGCCAACGTCCTGACTTTC. Translating gives CASSGPDRDRSGANVLTF. This chain uses TRBV7-8 with TRBJ2-6; TRBD1 matches 8 bases. V was clipped by 5 bases and J by 0 bases; unmatched bases: 9. The V gene's germline CDR1 is SGHVS and CDR2 FQNEAQ. This CDR3 comprises 18 residues.

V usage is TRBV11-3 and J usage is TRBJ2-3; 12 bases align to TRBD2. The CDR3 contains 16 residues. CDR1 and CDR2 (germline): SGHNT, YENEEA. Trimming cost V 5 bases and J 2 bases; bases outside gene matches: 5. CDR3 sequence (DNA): TGTGCCAGCAGCGTCGGACTAGCGGGAACCACAGATACGCAGTATTTT. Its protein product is CASSVGLAGTTDTQYF.

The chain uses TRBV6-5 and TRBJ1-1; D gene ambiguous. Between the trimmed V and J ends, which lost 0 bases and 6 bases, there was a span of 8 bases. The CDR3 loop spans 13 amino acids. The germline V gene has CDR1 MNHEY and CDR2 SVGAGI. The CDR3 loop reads CASSYSETAEAFF. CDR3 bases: TGTGCCAGCAGTTACTCGGAGACCGCTGAAGCTTTCTTT.

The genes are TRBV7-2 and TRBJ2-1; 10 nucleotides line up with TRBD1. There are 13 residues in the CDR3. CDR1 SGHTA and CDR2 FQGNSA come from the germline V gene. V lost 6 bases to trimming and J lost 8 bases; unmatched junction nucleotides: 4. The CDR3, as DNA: TGTGCCAGCAGTTCGGGACAGGGGTATGAGCAGTTCTTC. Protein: CASSSGQGYEQFF.

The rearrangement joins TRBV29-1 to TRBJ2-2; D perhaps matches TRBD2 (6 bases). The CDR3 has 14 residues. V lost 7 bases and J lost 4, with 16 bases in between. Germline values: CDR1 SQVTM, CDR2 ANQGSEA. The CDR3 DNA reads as TGCAGCGCAAAAGAGGCAGCGGGCACCGGGGAGCTGTTTTTT. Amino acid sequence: CSAKEAAGTGELFF.

The CDR3, as DNA: TGTGCCAGCAGCTCTAAGGGGAGCACAGATACGCAGTATTTT. Residues: CASSSKGSTDTQYF. This chain connects TRBV7-9 to TRBJ2-3; perhaps TRBD1 as D (5 bases). Germline V lookup: CDR1 SEHNR, CDR2 FQNEAQ (reference sequence). This CDR3 is built from 14 residues. Deletions cut 4 bases from V and 0 bases from J, with 8 bases between.

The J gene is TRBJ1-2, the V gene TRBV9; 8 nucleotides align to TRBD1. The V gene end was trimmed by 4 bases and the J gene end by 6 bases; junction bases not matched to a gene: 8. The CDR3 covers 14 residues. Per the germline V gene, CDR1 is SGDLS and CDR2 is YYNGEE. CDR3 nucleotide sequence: TGTGCCAGCAGCCCCACAGGGGGTTATCATGGCTACACCTTC. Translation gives CASSPTGGYHGYTF.

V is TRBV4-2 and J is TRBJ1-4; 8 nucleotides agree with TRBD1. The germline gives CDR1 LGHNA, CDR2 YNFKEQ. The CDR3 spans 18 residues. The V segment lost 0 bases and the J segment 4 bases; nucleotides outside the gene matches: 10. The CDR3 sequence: CASSQERTGPRHNEKLFF. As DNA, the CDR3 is TGTGCCAGCAGCCAAGAAAGGACAGGGCCCAGGCATAATGAAAAACTGTTTTTT.

CDR3 in DNA: TGTGCCACCAGCAGGAGGACAGGGAGTCCCAATTCACCCCTCCACTTT. Encoded protein: CATSRRTGSPNSPLHF. V usage is TRBV15 and J usage is TRBJ1-6; the match to TRBD1 covers 8 bases. From germline, CDR1 is LNHNV and CDR2 YYDKDF (reference sequence). J was trimmed by 7 bases and V by 3 bases; bases with no gene match: 8. The CDR3 contains 16 residues.

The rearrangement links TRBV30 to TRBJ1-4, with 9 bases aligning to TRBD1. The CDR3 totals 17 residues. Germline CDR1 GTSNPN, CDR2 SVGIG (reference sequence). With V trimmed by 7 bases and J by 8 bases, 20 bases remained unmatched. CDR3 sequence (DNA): TGTGCCTCTTTCCCGGGACAGGGTAACGCCTCTAGGGAAAAACTGTTTTTT. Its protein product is CASFPGQGNASREKLFF.

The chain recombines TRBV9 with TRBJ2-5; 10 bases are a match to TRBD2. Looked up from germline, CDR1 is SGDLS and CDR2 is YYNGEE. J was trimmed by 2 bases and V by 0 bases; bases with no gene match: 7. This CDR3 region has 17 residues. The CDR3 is CASSVGLAGEGQETQYF. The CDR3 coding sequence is TGTGCCAGCAGCGTAGGGCTAGCGGGGGAGGGACAAGAGACCCAGTACTTC.

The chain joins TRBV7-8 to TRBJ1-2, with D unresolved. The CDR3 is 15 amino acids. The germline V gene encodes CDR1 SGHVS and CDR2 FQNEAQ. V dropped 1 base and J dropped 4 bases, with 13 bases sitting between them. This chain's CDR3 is CASSLEGTPGYGYTF. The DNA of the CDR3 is TGTGCCAGCAGCTTAGAAGGCACACCGGGCTATGGCTACACCTTC.

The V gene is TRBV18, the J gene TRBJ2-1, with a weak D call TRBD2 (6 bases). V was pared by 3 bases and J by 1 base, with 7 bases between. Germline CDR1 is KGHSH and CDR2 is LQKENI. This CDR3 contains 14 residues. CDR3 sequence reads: CASSPGGSYNEQFF. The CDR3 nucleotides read TGTGCCAGCTCACCGGGGGGATCCTACAATGAGCAGTTCTTC. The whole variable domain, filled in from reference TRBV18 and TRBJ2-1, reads NAGVMQNPRHLVRRRGQEARLRCSPMKGHSHVYWYRQLPEEGLKFMVYLQKENIIDESGMPKERFSAEFPKEGPSILRIQQVVRGDSAAYFCASSPGGSYNEQFFGPGTRLTVL.

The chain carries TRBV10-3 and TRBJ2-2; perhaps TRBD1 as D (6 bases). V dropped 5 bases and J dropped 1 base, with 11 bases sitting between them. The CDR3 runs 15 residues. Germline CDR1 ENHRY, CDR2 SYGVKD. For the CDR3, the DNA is TGTGCCATCAGTCCGGGACACATGAACACCGGGGAGCTGTTTTTT. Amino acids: CAISPGHMNTGELFF.

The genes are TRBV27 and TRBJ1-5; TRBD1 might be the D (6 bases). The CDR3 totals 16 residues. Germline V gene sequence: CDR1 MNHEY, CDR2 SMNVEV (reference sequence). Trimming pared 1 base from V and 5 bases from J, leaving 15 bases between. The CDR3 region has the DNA TGTGCCAGCAGTTTATGGGGCAGGGGCGACCATCAGCCCCAGCATTTT. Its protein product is CASSLWGRGDHQPQHF.

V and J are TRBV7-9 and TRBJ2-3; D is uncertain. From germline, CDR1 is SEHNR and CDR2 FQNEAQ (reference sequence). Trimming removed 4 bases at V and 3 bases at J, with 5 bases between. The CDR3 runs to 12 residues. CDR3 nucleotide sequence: TGTGCCAGCAGCTACCGGACAGATACGCAGTATTTT. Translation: CASSYRTDTQYF.